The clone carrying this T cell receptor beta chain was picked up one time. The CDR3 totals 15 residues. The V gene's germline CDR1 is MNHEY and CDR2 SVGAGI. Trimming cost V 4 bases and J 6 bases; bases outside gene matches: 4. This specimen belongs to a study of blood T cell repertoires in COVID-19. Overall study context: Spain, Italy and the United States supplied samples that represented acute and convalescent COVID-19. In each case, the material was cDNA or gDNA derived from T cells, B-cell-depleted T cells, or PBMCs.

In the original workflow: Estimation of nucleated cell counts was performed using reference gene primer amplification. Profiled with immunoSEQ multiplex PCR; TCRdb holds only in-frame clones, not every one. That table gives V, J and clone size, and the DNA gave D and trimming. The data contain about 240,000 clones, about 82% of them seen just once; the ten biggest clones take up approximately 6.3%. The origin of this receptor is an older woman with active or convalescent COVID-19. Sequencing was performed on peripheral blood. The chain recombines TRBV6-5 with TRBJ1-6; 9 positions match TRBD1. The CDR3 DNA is TGTGCCAGCAGTTGGACAGGGGAAGGTAATTCACCCCTCCACTTT. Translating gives CASSWTGEGNSPLHF.